The sequence of this T cell receptor (beta chain) was determined in a study of blood T cell repertoires in COVID-19. Across the study: Sites across the United States, Italy and Spain contributed samples from acute and convalescent COVID-19.

A word on this clone: The same CDR3 also results from other DNA sequences found in this sample.

The table came from immunoSEQ multiplex PCR; TCRdb's copy has only in-frame clones and leaves some out. The table lists around 210,000 clones, 80% to 90% of them singletons. The sequence derives from a woman in her seventies with acute or convalescent COVID-19. Specimen: peripheral blood.

CDR3 coding DNA: TGTGCCAGCAGTTACTCCGGACAGCTGAACACTGAAGCTTTCTTT. This sequence encodes CASSYSGQLNTEAFF. J is TRBJ1-1 and V is TRBV6-5; a possible D gene is TRBD1 (6 bases). This CDR3 spans 15 amino acids. Germline lookup yields CDR1 MNHEY and CDR2 SVGAGI. The V end was cut by 0 bases, the J end by 0 bases, with 8 bases between.